One sample yielded the 15 T cell receptor beta chains listed below, sequenced in a study of T cell clusters in autoimmune cytopenias. Multiplex touch-down PCR amplified TRB using TRB-A and TRB-B pools in one tube. From its re-call of the multiplex PCR reads, TCRdb lists each CDR3 protein once, without DNA. This table holds around 6,000 distinct CDR3 sequences. Each sample's input was 200 to 300 ng genomic DNA, 40,000 or so genome equivalents. The same sample was also used in a study of T cell repertoires in aging, cancer and after chemotherapy.

The sequenced sample was peripheral blood. The receptors come from a human donor in good health.

The chain employs TRBV12-3 or TRBV12-4 and TRBJ1-5. The CDR3 extends over 15 amino acids. CDR3 in amino acids: CASSPNSGRNQPQHF.

The chain couples TRBV7-9 to TRBJ1-1; TCRdb selects TRBD1, and the lack of DNA leaves this call unchecked. Germline V gene data show CDR1 as SEHNR and CDR2 as FQNEAQ (reference sequence). The CDR3 sequence is 14 residues long. CDR3 region: CASSFWQGAEEAFF.

This chain uses TRBV15 with TRBJ2-2; TCRdb's D call of TRBD1 is untestable without DNA. This CDR3 spans 15 amino acids. Germline-derived CDR1 and CDR2 are LNHNV and YYDKDF (reference sequence). Here the CDR3 reads CATSRGQGDTGELFF.

Measured by frequency, this clonotype is medium-sized. This chain uses TRBV6-1 with TRBJ2-3; TCRdb's D call, TRBD1, is unchecked because there is no DNA. Germline V gene data show CDR1 as MNHNS and CDR2 as SASEGT. The CDR3 runs 15 residues. The CDR3 region is CASSEGTGHTDTQYF.

Judged by frequency, this clonotype is medium-sized (0.01 to 0.1%). The chain employs TRBV27 and TRBJ2-1; TCRdb's assignment of TRBD2 cannot be checked, as there is no DNA. The germline CDR1 and CDR2 sequences are MNHEY and SMNVEV (reference sequence). The CDR3 has 17 residues. This CDR3 is CASSLRGGPSSYNEQFF.

The chain joins TRBV5-3 to TRBJ2-2; the D gene TCRdb calls, TRBD1, cannot be checked with no DNA. TRBV5-3 is flagged as an ORF with uncertain function. The CDR3 is made up of 15 amino acids. The CDR3 sequence is CARRARQGNTGELFF.

The chain uses TRBV12-3 or TRBV12-4 and TRBJ1-2; TCRdb indicates TRBD1, and absent DNA this call remains unverified. CDR3 length: 13 amino acids. CDR3 sequence reads: CASSLSRADGYTF.

Its frequency marks this clonotype as medium-sized (0.01 to 0.1%). This chain joins TRBV29-1 and TRBJ2-5; the TCRdb D gene call, TRBD2, has no DNA to confirm it. The V gene's germline CDR1 is SQVTM and CDR2 ANQGSEA. This CDR3 has 14 amino acids. The CDR3 is CSVGRGGTIETQYF. The full variable domain, completed using reference TRBV29-1 and TRBJ2-5, is SAVISQKPSRDICQRGTSLTIQCQVDSQVTMMFWYRQQPGQSLTLIATANQGSEATYESGFVIDKFPISRPNLTFSTLTVSNMSPEDSSIYLCSVGRGGTIETQYFGPGTRLLVL.

Frequency places this clonotype as medium-sized. V is TRBV6-5 and J is TRBJ2-1; TCRdb lists TRBD1, though no DNA is available to test this call. CDR3 size: 12 residues. The germline gives CDR1 MNHEY, CDR2 SVGAGI. CDR3 residues: CASSYKRGEQFF.

The chain uses TRBV5-6 and TRBJ2-1. CDR1 SGHDT and CDR2 YYEEEE come from the germline V gene. This CDR3 contains 14 residues. The CDR3 sequence: CASSLSGGSNEQFF.

This clonotype shows up as medium-sized by frequency. The rearrangement links TRBV6-6 to TRBJ2-1; the TCRdb call, TRBD2, lacks DNA for checking. The CDR3 covers 14 residues. Per the germline V gene, CDR1 is MNHNY and CDR2 is SVGAGI (reference sequence). CDR3: CASSYGTSGNEQFF.

Frequency places this clonotype as medium-sized. CDR3 in amino acids: CAWSPNWGLYGYTF. V gene TRBV30 combines with J gene TRBJ1-2; TCRdb proposes TRBD1, but this gene call is untestable without DNA. CDR1 GTSNPN and CDR2 SVGIG come from the germline V gene (reference sequence). This CDR3 region has 14 residues.

This clonotype is medium-sized by frequency. V is TRBV27 and J is TRBJ2-1; no DNA is available, so the TRBD1 call from TCRdb remains unchecked. The germline CDR1 and CDR2 sequences are MNHEY and SMNVEV (reference sequence). The CDR3 totals 13 residues. CDR3 residues: CASSLIQGNEQFF.

The chain uses TRBV10-3 and TRBJ2-7; TCRdb's assignment of TRBD2 cannot be checked, as there is no DNA. CDR1 ENHRY and CDR2 SYGVKD come from the germline V gene. This CDR3 region has 15 residues. The CDR3 here is CAISESSGSTYEQYF.

The chain recombines TRBV27 with TRBJ2-5; TCRdb reports TRBD1, a call that lacks DNA to check it against. The CDR3 has 13 residues. Germline V gives CDR1 MNHEY, CDR2 SMNVEV (reference sequence). The CDR3 loop reads CASSRPGGETQYF.